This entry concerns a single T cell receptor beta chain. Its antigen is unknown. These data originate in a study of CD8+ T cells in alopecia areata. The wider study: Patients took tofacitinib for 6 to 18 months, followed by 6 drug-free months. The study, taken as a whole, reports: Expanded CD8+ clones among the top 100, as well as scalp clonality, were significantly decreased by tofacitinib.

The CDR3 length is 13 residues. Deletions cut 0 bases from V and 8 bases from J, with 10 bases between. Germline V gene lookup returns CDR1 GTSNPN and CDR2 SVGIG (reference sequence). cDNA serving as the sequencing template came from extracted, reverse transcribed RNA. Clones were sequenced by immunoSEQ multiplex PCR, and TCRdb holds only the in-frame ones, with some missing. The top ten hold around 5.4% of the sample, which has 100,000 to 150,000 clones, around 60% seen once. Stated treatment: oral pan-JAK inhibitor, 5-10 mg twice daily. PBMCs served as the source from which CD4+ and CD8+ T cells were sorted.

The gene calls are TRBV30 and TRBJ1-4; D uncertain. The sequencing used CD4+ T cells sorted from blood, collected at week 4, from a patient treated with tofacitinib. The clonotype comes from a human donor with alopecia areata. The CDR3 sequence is CAWSVLRGEKLFF. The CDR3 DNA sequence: TGTGCCTGGAGTGTACTCCGAGGGGAAAAACTGTTTTTT.